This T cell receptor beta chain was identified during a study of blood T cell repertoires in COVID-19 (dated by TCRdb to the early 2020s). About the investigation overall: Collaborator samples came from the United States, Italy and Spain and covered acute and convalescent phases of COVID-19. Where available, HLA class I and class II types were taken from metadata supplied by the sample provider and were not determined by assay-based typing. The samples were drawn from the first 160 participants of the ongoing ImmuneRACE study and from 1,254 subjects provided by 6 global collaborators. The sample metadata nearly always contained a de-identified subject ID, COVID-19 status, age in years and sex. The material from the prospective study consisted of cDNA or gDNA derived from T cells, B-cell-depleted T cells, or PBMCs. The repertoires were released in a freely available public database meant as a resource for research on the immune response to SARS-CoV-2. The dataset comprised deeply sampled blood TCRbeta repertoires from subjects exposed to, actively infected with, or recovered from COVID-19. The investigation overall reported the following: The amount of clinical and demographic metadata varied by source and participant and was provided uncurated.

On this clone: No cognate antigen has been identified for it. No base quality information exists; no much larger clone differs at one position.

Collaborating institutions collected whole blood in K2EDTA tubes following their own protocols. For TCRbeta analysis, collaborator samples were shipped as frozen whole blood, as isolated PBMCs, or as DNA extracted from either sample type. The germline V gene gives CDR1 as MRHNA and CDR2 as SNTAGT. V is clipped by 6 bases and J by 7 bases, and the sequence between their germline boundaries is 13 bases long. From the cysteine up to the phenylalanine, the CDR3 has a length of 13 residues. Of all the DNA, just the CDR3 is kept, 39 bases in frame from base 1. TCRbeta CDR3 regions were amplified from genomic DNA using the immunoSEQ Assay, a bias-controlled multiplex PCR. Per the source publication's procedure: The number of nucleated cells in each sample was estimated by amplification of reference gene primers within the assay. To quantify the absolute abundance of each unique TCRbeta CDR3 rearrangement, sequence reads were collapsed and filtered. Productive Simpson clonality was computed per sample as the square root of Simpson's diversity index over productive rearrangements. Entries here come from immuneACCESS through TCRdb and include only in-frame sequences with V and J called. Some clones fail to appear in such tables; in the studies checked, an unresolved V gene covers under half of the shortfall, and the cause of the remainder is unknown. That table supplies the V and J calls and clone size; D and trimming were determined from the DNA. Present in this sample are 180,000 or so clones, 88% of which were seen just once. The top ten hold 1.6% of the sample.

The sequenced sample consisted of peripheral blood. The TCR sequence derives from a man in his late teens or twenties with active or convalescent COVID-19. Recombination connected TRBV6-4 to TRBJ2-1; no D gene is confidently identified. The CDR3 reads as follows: CASSMSGGNEQFF. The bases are TGTGCCAGCAGCATGTCTGGCGGTAATGAGCAGTTCTTC.